Following are 20 T cell receptor beta chains from one sample sequenced in a study of blood T cells in healthy people across ages (dated by TCRdb to between 2015 and 2017). Preparation of the library involved 5' RACE. Sequencing was carried out with an Illumina HiSeq 2500. A second about 7 to 11 cycle PCR used a sample-barcoded 5' primer and a J-beta primer mix. The raw public data were reprocessed by TCRdb itself: fastp quality trimming at Q25, MiXCR clonotype calling, in-frame beta chains only. Rows matching on CDR3 protein sequence are summarized as one entry with the most common DNA and genes. Counted in this sample were over 600,000 distinct CDR3 sequences; 56% of them appeared once. Of the sample, roughly 26% is held by the ten largest clones. Sequenced material: blood. Receptors were obtained from a man aged 35 to 55 in good health.

This chain uses TRBV20-1 with TRBJ1-1; D gene ambiguous. The CDR3 length is 14 residues. The ends were cut back, 3 bases at V and 3 bases at J, with 14 bases in the middle. Germline lookup yields CDR1 DFQATT and CDR2 SNEGSKA (reference sequence). The CDR3 reads CSARSGERDTEAFF. CDR3 DNA: TGCAGTGCTAGGTCCGGGGAACGGGACACTGAAGCTTTCTTT.

This chain connects TRBV6-1 to TRBJ2-5; 8 bases are shared with TRBD2. This CDR3 has 12 amino acids. Germline V gene data show CDR1 as MNHNS and CDR2 as SASEGT. The CDR3 region has the DNA TGTGTTAGCTCGGGAGGGTCCGAGACCCAGTACTTC. Protein product: CVSSGGSETQYF.

The chain employs TRBV7-9 and TRBJ2-4, with TRBD2 matching over 9 bases. The J call may be wrong; the DNA end is better matched by TRBJ2-7. The CDR3 runs 15 residues. CDR1 and CDR2 (germline): SEHNR, FQNEAQ (reference sequence). The CDR3 coding sequence is TGTGCCAGCAGCCGACTTAGCGGGAGTCGAGCCGAGCAGTACTTC. Translating gives CASSRLSGSRAEQYF.

This clonotype was seen a single time. V gene TRBV10-2 combines with J gene TRBJ2-7; a possible D gene is TRBD1 (5 bases). V was trimmed by 6 bases and J by 0 bases, leaving 9 bases between them. The CDR3 has 13 amino acids. CDR1 and CDR2 from the germline V gene are WSHSY and SAAADI. DNA of the CDR3: TGCGCCAGCAGAACACAGGACTCCTACGAGCAGTACTTC. Amino acid sequence: CASRTQDSYEQYF.

This clonotype appeared a few times. The CDR3 region is CAWSPGLAEAFF. In DNA, the CDR3 is TGTGCCTGGAGTCCCGGACTGGCTGAAGCTTTCTTT. J is TRBJ1-1 and V is TRBV30; no clear D. Trimming took 2 bases from V and 6 from J, leaving 10 bases between them. The CDR3 loop spans 12 amino acids. Germline V gives CDR1 GTSNPN, CDR2 SVGIG (reference sequence).

This rearrangement joins TRBV18 to TRBJ2-7, with D possibly matching TRBD1 (5 bases). V was trimmed by 4 bases and J by 10 bases, leaving 14 bases between them. The CDR3 totals 12 residues. Germline assignment: CDR1 KGHSH and CDR2 LQKENI. CDR3 residues: CASSRVGDTQYF. In DNA, the CDR3 is TGTGCCAGCTCACGAGTAGGGGATACCCAGTACTTC.

The gene calls are TRBV29-1 and TRBJ1-2, with 7 positions matching TRBD1. Looked up from germline, CDR1 is SQVTM and CDR2 is ANQGSEA. V was pared by 7 bases and J by 1 base, with 3 bases of the junction left unmatched. The CDR3 is 12 amino acids. This CDR3 reads CSAGQRNYGYTF. CDR3 nucleotide sequence: TGCAGCGCGGGACAGCGTAACTATGGCTACACCTTC. The full variable domain, completed using reference TRBV29-1 and TRBJ1-2, is SAVISQKPSRDICQRGTSLTIQCQVDSQVTMMFWYRQQPGQSLTLIATANQGSEATYESGFVIDKFPISRPNLTFSTLTVSNMSPEDSSIYLCSAGQRNYGYTFGSGTRLTVV.

This chain uses TRBV6-2 or TRBV6-3 with TRBJ1-5; possibly TRBD1 for D (5 bases). This CDR3 has 14 amino acids. Germline assignment: CDR1 MNHEY and CDR2 SVGEGT. The CDR3 nucleotides are TGTGGTGCCTCTTGGGCAGGGTACAATCAGCCCCAGCATTTT. As protein: CGASWAGYNQPQHF.

This clonotype came up many times. CDR3 coding DNA: TGCGCCAGCAGCTTACAGGTGATGCTAGGTGAGCAGTTCTTC. Translation gives CASSLQVMLGEQFF. The rearrangement links TRBV5-1 to TRBJ2-1, with D perhaps TRBD1 (5 bases). With 2 bases removed from V and 9 bases from J, the gap between germline ends came to 15 bases. Per the germline V gene, CDR1 is SGHRS and CDR2 is YFSETQ. The CDR3 extends over 14 amino acids. The full variable domain, rest sourced from reference TRBV5-1 and TRBJ2-1, is KAGVTQTPRYLIKTRGQQVTLSCSPISGHRSVSWYQQTPGQGLQFLFEYFSETQRNKGNFPGRFSGRQFSNSRSEMNVSTLELGDSALYLCASSLQVMLGEQFFGPGTRLTVL.

This rearrangement joins TRBV29-1 to TRBJ1-3; D is possibly TRBD1 (6 bases). CDR1 SQVTM and CDR2 ANQGSEA come from the germline V gene. Trimming left V 4 bases short and J 2 bases short, with 15 bases between. This CDR3 comprises 15 residues. The CDR3 loop is CSVGGGSVAGNTIYF. The CDR3 bases are TGCAGCGTTGGGGGGGGCAGTGTTGCTGGAAACACCATATATTTT.

V is TRBV7-2 and J is TRBJ2-7; D perhaps matches TRBD2 (5 bases). In germline, CDR1 is SGHTA, CDR2 FQGNSA. This CDR3 spans 15 amino acids. V was clipped by 5 bases and J by 6 bases, with 20 bases between them. CDR3 bases: TGTGCCAGCAGCCCTGCGACCTCGGGCGGGCTCGAGCAGTACTTC. This codes for CASSPATSGGLEQYF.

The V gene is TRBV6-5, the J gene TRBJ2-5, with a tentative D call TRBD2 (6 bases). CDR3 size: 16 residues. V lost 0 bases, J lost 7 bases, and 18 bases lay in between. Germline CDR1 reads MNHEY; CDR2 reads SVGAGI. CDR3 protein: CASSYSGGAAGGTQYF. The DNA of the CDR3 is TGTGCCAGCAGTTACTCGGGGGGAGCAGCAGGAGGGACCCAGTACTTC.

This clonotype occurred a few times. The chain combines TRBV25-1 with TRBJ1-1; no definite D call. V lost 6 bases to trimming and J lost 1 base, with 9 bases between them. The CDR3 runs to 13 residues. Per germline, CDR1 MGHDK and CDR2 SYGVNS. CDR3 protein: CASRSDQNTEAFF. CDR3 bases: TGTGCCAGCAGGTCAGATCAGAACACTGAAGCTTTCTTT.

This chain joins TRBV2 and TRBJ1-5; D gene ambiguous. The CDR3 sequence is 15 residues long. Germline lookup yields CDR1 SNHLY and CDR2 FYNNEI. The CDR3 is CTTQRTWGGNQPQHF. CDR3 nucleotides: TGTACCACCCAGCGAACGTGGGGAGGCAATCAGCCCCAGCATTTT.

This clonotype came up a few times. The genes are TRBV4-3 and TRBJ2-5; 11 bases are a match to TRBD2. The CDR3 covers 14 residues. The germline V gene has CDR1 LGHNA and CDR2 YSLEER. Trimming took 1 base from V and 11 from J; bases not matched to a gene: 6. As DNA, the CDR3 is TGCGCCAGCAGCCAAGGACTAGCGGGACAAGAGCAGTACTTC. Its translation: CASSQGLAGQEQYF.

Only a few counts were recorded for this clonotype. V and J are TRBV4-1 and TRBJ2-5; 11 bases map to TRBD2. The CDR3 consists of 15 residues. V dropped 2 bases and J dropped 4; count of bases not matched to a gene: 3. Germline V lookup: CDR1 MGHRA, CDR2 YSYEKL. The CDR3: CASSQNGLAGETQYF. The DNA of the CDR3 is TGCGCCAGCAGCCAAAACGGACTAGCGGGAGAGACCCAGTACTTC.

The chain uses TRBV12-3 or TRBV12-4 and TRBJ2-4, with D uncertain. The CDR3 length is 13 residues. The germline V and J ends were trimmed by 5 bases and 3 bases, with 8 bases remaining between them. The CDR3 bases are TGTGCCAGCAGTGAACCCGGCAAAAACATTCAGTACTTC. Protein sequence: CASSEPGKNIQYF.

J is TRBJ2-1 and V is TRBV29-1, with 11 bases that match TRBD2. Germline V CDR1 and CDR2: SQVTM, ANQGSEA. This CDR3 is 18 amino acids long. V gave up 7 bases and J gave up 0 bases; unmatched junction bases: 14. In DNA, the CDR3 is TGCAGCGCCCATCTAGCCACTAGCGGGAGACTCTCCTACAATGAGCAGTTCTTC. Translation gives CSAHLATSGRLSYNEQFF.

The V gene is TRBV7-8, the J gene TRBJ2-1; D gene unclear. The CDR3 has 16 amino acids. Germline CDR1 is SGHVS and CDR2 is FQNEAQ. V was trimmed by 4 bases and J by 6 bases, leaving 19 bases between them. The CDR3 region is CASSSRGNVLGNEQFF. CDR3 nucleotide sequence: TGTGCCAGCAGCTCGCGTGGGAACGTCTTGGGCAATGAGCAGTTCTTC. The entire variable domain, with the rest obtained from reference TRBV7-8 and TRBJ2-1, is as follows: GAGVSQSPRYKVAKRGQDVALRCDPISGHVSLFWYQQALGQGPEFLTYFQNEAQLDKSGLPSDRFFAERPEGSVSTLKIQRTQQEDSAVYLCASSSRGNVLGNEQFFGPGTRLTVL.

The chain combines TRBV30 with TRBJ2-3, with TRBD2 matching 7 bases. Germline loops: CDR1 GTSNPN, CDR2 SVGIG (reference sequence). After removal of 7 bases from V and 6 bases from J, the junction contained 13 bases not matched to a gene. The CDR3 is 14 amino acids. This CDR3 reads CASQGAGMPDTQYF. The CDR3 nucleotides read TGTGCCTCCCAAGGAGCGGGGATGCCGGATACGCAGTATTTT.